This T cell receptor (beta chain) was captured in a study of T cells in Graves' hyperthyroidism and ophthalmopathy. On the study more broadly: Before treatment of any kind, peripheral blood was taken at initial diagnosis.

RNA transcripts served as the template for amplifying TCR beta CDR3 regions. The TCR CDR3 first-round RT-PCR relied on the HTBI primer set. TCRdb analysed the multiplex PCR reads with MiXCR anew, one entry per CDR3 protein. The sample consists of about 380,000 distinct CDR3 sequences, roughly 13% of them appearing once. V shed 5 bases and J shed 1 base, with 15 bases lying between them. Germline values: CDR1 MNHNS, CDR2 SASEGT. This CDR3 has 15 residues. Patients aged 18 to 65 had newly diagnosed hyperthyroidism of under 2 months' duration. The rearrangement links TRBV6-1 to TRBJ2-7, with D perhaps matching TRBD1 (5 bases). The sequenced material came from blood. The receptor's source is a man in his thirties or forties with Graves' hyperthyroidism that later progressed to Graves' ophthalmopathy. The CDR3 DNA reads as TGTGCCAGCAGTACACACCGACAGCTATCCTACGAGCAGTACTTC. Translating gives CASSTHRQLSYEQYF.